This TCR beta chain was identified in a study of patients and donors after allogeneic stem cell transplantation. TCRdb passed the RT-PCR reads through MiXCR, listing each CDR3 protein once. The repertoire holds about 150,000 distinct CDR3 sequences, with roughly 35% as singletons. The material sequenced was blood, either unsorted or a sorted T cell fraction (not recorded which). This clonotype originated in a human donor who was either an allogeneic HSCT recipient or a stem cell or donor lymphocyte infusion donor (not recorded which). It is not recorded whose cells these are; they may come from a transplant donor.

The CDR3: CASSLVGSDEQYF. In nucleotides, the CDR3 is TGCGCCAGCAGCTTGGTGGGATCGGACGAGCAGTACTTC. J is TRBJ2-7 and V is TRBV5-1; D is uncertain. The CDR3 totals 13 residues. The V end was cut by 0 bases, the J end by 5 bases, with 9 bases between. Germline V gene lookup returns CDR1 SGHRS and CDR2 YFSETQ.